The clone carrying this T cell receptor beta chain was picked up a small number of times. Its specificity is not known. Germline CDR1 and CDR2: LGHNT and FRNRAP. Trimming took off 2 bases at V and 6 bases at J, with 11 bases between the two ends. This CDR3 contains 14 residues. These data come from a study of vaccination effects on CD4 cells after COVID-19. At the level of the study: After the second dose, samples were taken at median day 72.

Antigen-specific CD4+ T cells were expanded with viral peptide pools in the ViraFEST assay before sequencing. Having been cultured for roughly 11 days, the cells underwent CD4+ T cell isolation. It was two doses of either the BNT162b2 or mRNA-1273 vaccine that participants received. Cultivation was performed at some 1.9 million PBMC per well with approximately 9 IU/ml IL-2 and around 10 ug/ml peptides added. A half-medium replacement with IL-2 medium was carried out on days 3 and 7. Profiled with immunoSEQ multiplex PCR; TCRdb holds only in-frame clones, not every one. The table lists tens of thousands of clones, 70% to 90% of them singletons. Notes on the study in general: Clones of infection and vaccine origin contracted markedly late after vaccination.

The receptor was derived from a human donor who received a COVID-19 vaccine. Sequencing was performed on CD4+ T cells from PBMCs cultured with HCoV-229E spike peptides, taken after COVID-19 vaccination. The V and J genes are TRBV12-5 and TRBJ2-1, with a possible D match to TRBD1 (5 bases). The CDR3 DNA sequence: TGTGCTAGTGGTTTGCAGGGTTCGGTCAATGAGCAGTTCTTC. Translating it yields CASGLQGSVNEQFF.